What follows are 19 T cell receptor beta chains derived from one specimen sequenced in a study of blood T cell repertoires in COVID-19. TCRdb's copy holds only in-frame clones and misses some; the assay was immunoSEQ multiplex PCR. The profile shows tens of thousands of clones, roughly three quarters of them singletons. The sample was peripheral blood. The receptors originated from a man aged 65-85 years with COVID-19, enrolled during active disease.

The chain employs TRBV2 and TRBJ2-2, with 9 positions matching TRBD2. This CDR3 has 15 residues. CDR1 SNHLY and CDR2 FYNNEI come from the germline V gene. V trimming: 5 bases; J trimming: 6 bases; junction bases outside the gene matches: 7. CDR3 DNA sequence: TGTGCCAGCAGTTTGATTAGCGGGAGTTCCGGGGAGCTGTTTTTT. This codes for CASSLISGSSGELFF.

This rearrangement joins TRBV27 to TRBJ2-3; D might be TRBD1 (5 bases). CDR3 size: 14 residues. In germline, CDR1 is MNHEY, CDR2 SMNVEV (reference sequence). Between the trimmed V and J ends, which lost 6 bases and 2 bases, there was a span of 12 bases. CDR3 sequence: CASSPAGNTDTQYF. CDR3 coding DNA: TGTGCCAGCAGCCCAGCAGGGAACACAGATACGCAGTATTTT.

The table lists this clone with a few counts. The genes are TRBV28 and TRBJ1-2; 9 nucleotides agree with TRBD1. This CDR3 has 13 amino acids. V trimming: 4 bases; J trimming: 5 bases; junction bases outside the gene matches: 2. CDR1 is MDHEN, CDR2 SYDVKM, per germline. Here the CDR3 reads CASSWDRAYGYTF. In DNA, the CDR3 is TGTGCCAGCAGTTGGGACAGGGCTTATGGCTACACCTTC.

The chain couples TRBV5-1 to TRBJ1-3; 8 bases fit TRBD1. The length of the CDR3 is 14 residues. The J segment lost 4 bases and the V segment lost 4 bases, leaving 4 bases of the junction unmatched. CDR1 and CDR2 (germline): SGHRS, YFSETQ. The CDR3 DNA follows: TGCGCCAGCAGCCCCGACAGGGGCGGAAACACCATATATTTT. Protein: CASSPDRGGNTIYF.

V is TRBV29-1 and J is TRBJ2-3; 11 bases align to TRBD2. Germline trimming cut 4 bases from V and 0 bases from J; bases unmatched to any gene: 6. The germline V gene encodes CDR1 SQVTM and CDR2 ANQGSEA. The CDR3 contains 16 residues. As DNA, the CDR3 is TGCAGCGTTGCTAGCGGGAGGTACCCTAGCACAGATACGCAGTATTTT. As protein: CSVASGRYPSTDTQYF.

The rearrangement uses TRBV4-3 and TRBJ2-7, with D hard to call. The ends were cut back, 1 base at V and 4 bases at J, with 14 bases in the middle. This CDR3 spans 15 amino acids. Germline CDR1 and CDR2: LGHNA and YSLEER. CDR3 nucleotide sequence: TGCGCCAGCAGCCAAGGACGGCGGAGCACGTACGAGCAGTACTTC. This codes for CASSQGRRSTYEQYF.

The V call is TRBV18, the J call TRBJ2-1, with 7 bases identical to TRBD1. CDR1 is KGHSH and CDR2 is LQKENI in the germline V gene. CDR3 length: 12 amino acids. V shed 6 bases, J shed 7 bases, and the junction held 3 bases outside the gene matches. In nucleotides, the CDR3 is TGTGCCAGCTCTGAGACAGGGAATGAGCAGTTCTTC. It is translated as CASSETGNEQFF. Combining the CDR3 with reference TRBV18 and TRBJ2-1 gives the whole variable domain NAGVMQNPRHLVRRRGQEARLRCSPMKGHSHVYWYRQLPEEGLKFMVYLQKENIIDESGMPKERFSAEFPKEGPSILRIQQVVRGDSAAYFCASSETGNEQFFGPGTRLTVL.

This chain connects TRBV6-6 to TRBJ2-7, with 14 bases lining up with TRBD2. The V and J ends lost 5 bases and 5 bases, in that order; junction bases with no gene match: 5. The CDR3 runs to 15 residues. Germline V gene sequence: CDR1 MNHNY, CDR2 SVGAGI (reference sequence). The CDR3: CASSKGLAGVNEQYF. The CDR3 DNA reads as TGTGCCAGCAGTAAGGGACTAGCGGGAGTCAACGAGCAGTACTTC.

The gene calls are TRBV7-2 and TRBJ1-5; D remains unclear. Trimming pared 0 bases from V and 1 base from J, leaving 10 bases between. Germline V gene sequence: CDR1 SGHTA, CDR2 FQGNSA. CDR3 length equals 16 residues. CDR3 amino acids: CASSLAGGSSNQPQHF. In DNA, the CDR3 is TGTGCCAGCAGCTTAGCAGGAGGATCGAGCAATCAGCCCCAGCATTTT.

In regard to this clone: The sample has other DNA sequences that encode this CDR3 too. The rearrangement links TRBV28 to TRBJ1-5; the D is unclear. CDR3 size: 14 residues. V lost 2 bases to trimming and J lost 4 bases, with 9 bases between them. Germline V gene sequence: CDR1 MDHEN, CDR2 SYDVKM. The CDR3 nucleotides are TGTGCCAGCAGTTTACGGGTTTCAAATCAGCCCCAGCATTTT. This encodes CASSLRVSNQPQHF.

V and J are TRBV30 and TRBJ1-5; D is ambiguous. The CDR3 is 12 residues long. Germline V gene sequence: CDR1 GTSNPN, CDR2 SVGIG (reference sequence). V dropped 1 base and J dropped 4 bases, with 5 bases sitting between them. CDR3 loop: CAWSGLNQPQHF. CDR3 sequence (DNA): TGTGCCTGGAGTGGACTAAATCAGCCCCAGCATTTT.

V usage is TRBV28 and J usage is TRBJ2-7; a possible D gene is TRBD2 (5 bases). The CDR3 runs 11 residues. In germline, CDR1 is MDHEN, CDR2 SYDVKM. Trimming took 6 bases from V and 2 from J, leaving 5 bases between them. The CDR3 sequence: CASRRAYEQYF. In DNA form, the CDR3 reads TGTGCCAGCAGGAGGGCCTACGAGCAGTACTTC.

This clone was seen once. This chain links TRBV18 with TRBJ2-7, with 7 bases aligning to TRBD1. With 3 bases clipped from V and 0 bases from J, the junction kept 14 bases outside the gene matches. Germline V gene data show CDR1 as KGHSH and CDR2 as LQKENI. The CDR3 is 18 amino acids. This chain's CDR3 is CASSPGLSTGQFSYEQYF. CDR3 DNA: TGTGCCAGCTCACCGGGTCTAAGCACGGGACAGTTCTCCTACGAGCAGTACTTC. Full variable domain (outside the CDR3, taken from reference TRBV18 and TRBJ2-7): NAGVMQNPRHLVRRRGQEARLRCSPMKGHSHVYWYRQLPEEGLKFMVYLQKENIIDESGMPKERFSAEFPKEGPSILRIQQVVRGDSAAYFCASSPGLSTGQFSYEQYFGPGTRLTVT.

This sequence joins TRBV28 and TRBJ1-1; D call uncertain. Deletions cut 5 bases from V and 3 bases from J, with 13 bases between. This CDR3 has 14 amino acids. The germline V gene has CDR1 MDHEN and CDR2 SYDVKM. CDR3 loop: CASSRLRMDTEAFF. Here the CDR3 DNA reads TGTGCCAGCAGTCGCCTGAGGATGGACACTGAAGCTTTCTTT. The full variable domain, in which reference TRBV28 and TRBJ1-1 provide the parts outside the CDR3, is DVKVTQSSRYLVKRTGEKVFLECVQDMDHENMFWYRQDPGLGLRLIYFSYDVKMKEKGDIPEGYSVSREKKERFSLILESASTNQTSMYLCASSRLRMDTEAFFGQGTRLTVV.

This chain uses TRBV5-4 with TRBJ2-5, with D perhaps matching TRBD1 (7 bases). V lost 4 bases to trimming and J lost 6 bases, with 25 bases between them. CDR3 length: 17 residues. In germline, CDR1 is SGHNT, CDR2 YYREEE (reference sequence). The CDR3 is CASSRTGRRTTEKTQYF. The CDR3 DNA follows: TGTGCCAGCAGCCGGACAGGTCGGAGGACTACGGAAAAGACCCAGTACTTC.

Here the CDR3 reads CASSSLGLAENTGELFF. The DNA for the CDR3 is TGTGCCAGCAGCTCCTTAGGACTAGCGGAGAACACCGGGGAGCTGTTTTTT. V and J are TRBV5-4 and TRBJ2-2; 10 bases are a match to TRBD2. This CDR3 has 17 residues. CDR1 SGHNT and CDR2 YYREEE come from the germline V gene (reference sequence). With V trimmed by 3 bases and J by 1 base, 6 bases remained unmatched.

This clone is medium-sized by share. The J gene is TRBJ2-1, the V gene TRBV4-1; TRBD2 agrees at 12 bases. Trimming at V came to 1 base and at J to 3 bases, leaving 7 bases not matched to a gene. Germline V lookup: CDR1 MGHRA, CDR2 YSYEKL. This CDR3 spans 18 amino acids. CDR3 protein: CASSQGLAGVVSYNEQFF. Here the CDR3 DNA reads TGCGCCAGCAGCCAAGGACTAGCGGGAGTTGTTAGCTACAATGAGCAGTTCTTC.

The gene calls are TRBV28 and TRBJ1-1, with D possibly being TRBD1 (6 bases). The germline V gene has CDR1 MDHEN and CDR2 SYDVKM. The CDR3 contains 14 residues. V was cut by 3 bases and J by 6 bases, with 14 bases left in between. This chain's CDR3 is CASSFSRGLPEAFF. The CDR3 nucleotides read TGTGCCAGCAGTTTTAGCAGGGGTTTACCTGAAGCTTTCTTT. Looking up the rest from reference TRBV28 and TRBJ1-1 gives the full variable domain: DVKVTQSSRYLVKRTGEKVFLECVQDMDHENMFWYRQDPGLGLRLIYFSYDVKMKEKGDIPEGYSVSREKKERFSLILESASTNQTSMYLCASSFSRGLPEAFFGQGTRLTVV.

V and J are TRBV20-1 and TRBJ1-1, with D perhaps TRBD1 (5 bases). The V end lost 6 bases, the J end lost 1 base, and 24 bases lay between the germline ends. CDR3 length: 17 amino acids. The germline gives CDR1 DFQATT, CDR2 SNEGSKA (reference sequence). CDR3 sequence reads: CSASSIRGVWGNTEAFF. The CDR3 bases are TGCAGTGCCAGTAGCATTCGGGGGGTCTGGGGGAACACTGAAGCTTTCTTT.